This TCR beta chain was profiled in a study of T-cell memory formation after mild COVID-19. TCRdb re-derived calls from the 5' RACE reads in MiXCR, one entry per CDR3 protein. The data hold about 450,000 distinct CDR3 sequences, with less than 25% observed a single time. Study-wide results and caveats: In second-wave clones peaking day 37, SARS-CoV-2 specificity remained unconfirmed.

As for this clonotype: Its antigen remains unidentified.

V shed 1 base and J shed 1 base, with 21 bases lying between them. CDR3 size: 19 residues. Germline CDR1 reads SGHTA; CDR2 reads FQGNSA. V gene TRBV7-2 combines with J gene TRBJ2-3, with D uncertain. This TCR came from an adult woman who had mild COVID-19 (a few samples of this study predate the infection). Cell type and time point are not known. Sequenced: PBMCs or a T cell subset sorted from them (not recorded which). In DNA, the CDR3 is TGTGCCAGCAGCTTAGATCGCGGTCGCCGTACCCCCGGCACAGATACGCAGTATTTT. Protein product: CASSLDRGRRTPGTDTQYF.